The following is a TCR beta chain sequence with its context. Its antigen is unidentified. The sample comes from a study of Graves' ophthalmopathy and Graves' hyperthyroidism. The CDR3 is 13 residues long. The V and J ends lost 8 bases and 7 bases respectively, with 14 bases between them. Germline V gene data show CDR1 as MDHEN and CDR2 as SYDVKM. TCR beta CDR3 regions were amplified from RNA transcripts. Amplification began with first-round RT-PCR using HTBI primers, then second-round multiplex PCR was performed. TCRdb redid the calling of the multiplex PCR reads with MiXCR, one entry per CDR3 protein. Among roughly 160,000 distinct CDR3 sequences listed, less than 45% were seen once. Study-wide points: A model of 13 signatures distinguished ophthalmopathy from stable hyperthyroidism at about 86% sensitivity and 81.08% specificity.

The sample consisted of peripheral blood. This clonotype originated in a woman in her thirties or forties with Graves' ophthalmopathy. The chain couples TRBV28 to TRBJ2-2; possible D gene TRBD2, 6 bases. As DNA, the CDR3 is TGTGCCAGCGGGTCCGGGGGTCTCGGGGAGCTGTTTTTT. Encoded protein: CASGSGGLGELFF.